The T cell receptor (beta chain) described here comes from a study of blood T cell repertoires in COVID-19. On the study more broadly: Donors in the United States, Italy and Spain gave samples during acute or convalescent COVID-19.

The ends lost 1 base at V and 4 bases at J; junction bases unmatched: 7. The CDR3 has 16 residues. Germline V gives CDR1 SGHDN, CDR2 FVKESK. Authors' data handling: From reference gene primer amplification, estimates of nucleated cell counts were derived. Repertoires were generated with immunoSEQ multiplex PCR, while TCRdb's copy carries only in-frame clones and drops some. Clone size and the V and J calls come from that table; the DNA yielded D and trimming. The top ten clones hold about 38% of a sample with about 65,000 clones, nearly 85% of them seen once. The TCR was taken from a human donor in a cohort sampled during active COVID-19. The specimen sequenced was peripheral blood. V usage is TRBV14 and J usage is TRBJ2-5; TRBD1 matches 9 bases. CDR3 sequence reads: CASSQVRGQGGETQYF. The CDR3 DNA reads as TGTGCCAGCAGCCAAGTTCGGGGACAGGGCGGAGAGACCCAGTACTTC.